The 31 T cell receptor beta chains listed next were all sequenced from one sample in a study of regulatory T cells in long-lasting Graves disease. Construction of the TCR beta libraries employed iRepertoire HTBI primers in conjunction with Arm-PCR of CDR3 regions. TCRdb called the multiplex PCR reads again in MiXCR, with one record for every CDR3 protein. The table includes about 620,000 distinct CDR3 sequences, roughly 16% detected once. Time point indicated: newly diagnosed GD, antithyroid drugs for less than 3 months. There was RNA extracted from PBMCs, and the TCR library was made from it. The same data also went into a second study, on T cells in Graves' hyperthyroidism and ophthalmopathy.

Specimen: peripheral blood mononuclear cells (PBMCs), collected at new diagnosis, from a patient treated with antithyroid drugs. The receptors come from a woman in her 30s with Graves disease.

This clonotype has more than one count but fewer than ten. V gene TRBV30 combines with J gene TRBJ2-2, with D perhaps TRBD2 (5 bases). The V and J ends lost 1 base and 5 bases respectively, with 8 bases between them. Germline V lookup: CDR1 GTSNPN, CDR2 SVGIG (reference sequence). The CDR3 spans 13 residues. The CDR3 nucleotides are TGTGCCTGGAGTGAGAGCGGAACCGGGGAGCTGTTTTTT. This sequence encodes CAWSESGTGELFF.

The chain links TRBV5-6 to TRBJ2-7, with a possible D match to TRBD1 (5 bases). The CDR3 consists of 13 residues. Germline lookup yields CDR1 SGHDT and CDR2 YYEEEE. V was pared by 4 bases and J by 2 bases, with 10 bases between. DNA for the CDR3: TGTGCCAGCAGCGGGGCAAACCCCTACGAGCAGTACTTC. It specifies CASSGANPYEQYF.

This clonotype came up a few times. The chain couples TRBV28 to TRBJ1-5; the D is unclear. The CDR3 length is 13 residues. CDR1 is MDHEN, CDR2 SYDVKM, per germline. Between the trimmed V and J ends, which lost 7 bases and 3 bases, there was a span of 10 bases. CDR3 in DNA: TGTGCCAGCACGGAGGGATTCAATCAGCCCCAGCATTTT. Residues: CASTEGFNQPQHF. The full variable domain, completed using reference TRBV28 and TRBJ1-5, is DVKVTQSSRYLVKRTGEKVFLECVQDMDHENMFWYRQDPGLGLRLIYFSYDVKMKEKGDIPEGYSVSREKKERFSLILESASTNQTSMYLCASTEGFNQPQHFGDGTRLSIL.

The V call is TRBV5-6, the J call TRBJ2-1; TRBD2 agrees at 9 bases. CDR3 length: 15 residues. The V gene's germline CDR1 is SGHDT and CDR2 YYEEEE. V lost 1 base, J lost 6 bases, and 5 bases stayed unmatched. The CDR3 nucleotides read TGTGCCAGCAGCTTGCGATTAGCGGGAGTCAATGAGCAGTTCTTC. It encodes CASSLRLAGVNEQFF.

This clonotype has a count of ten or more. The chain recombines TRBV20-1 with TRBJ1-5, with TRBD1 as a possible D gene (5 bases). The CDR3 sequence is 15 residues long. Trimming stripped 6 bases from V and 2 bases from J, with 17 bases between. Germline V gives CDR1 DFQATT, CDR2 SNEGSKA (reference sequence). In DNA, the CDR3 is TGCAGTGCAGACAACGGGACCTCTGGCAATCAGCCCCAGCATTTT. Protein: CSADNGTSGNQPQHF.

The V and J genes are TRBV19 and TRBJ2-2; D possibly matches TRBD1 or TRBD2 (5 bases each). CDR1 LNHDA and CDR2 SQIVND come from the germline V gene (reference sequence). CDR3 length: 19 residues. Trimming shortened V by 3 bases and J by 4 bases, and 24 bases separated the two germline ends. The DNA for the CDR3 is TGTGCCAGTAGTATCCACTCCCGGGGCCCCGAGTCGGTCACCGGGGAGCTGTTTTTT. Translated, it gives CASSIHSRGPESVTGELFF.

This clonotype was found a few times. The chain has TRBV5-5 and TRBJ1-5; D not certain. The CDR3 consists of 16 residues. CDR1 SGHKS and CDR2 YYEKEE come from the germline V gene (reference sequence). Trimming shortened V by 4 bases and J by 0 bases, and 14 bases separated the two germline ends. This CDR3 reads CASSPWTTFSNQPQHF. CDR3 sequence (DNA): TGTGCCAGCAGCCCGTGGACCACTTTTAGCAATCAGCCCCAGCATTTT. Based on the CDR3 plus reference TRBV5-5 and TRBJ1-5, the full variable domain is DAGVTQSPTHLIKTRGQQVTLRCSPISGHKSVSWYQQVLGQGPQFIFQYYEKEERGRGNFPDRFSARQFPNYSSELNVNALLLGDSALYLCASSPWTTFSNQPQHFGDGTRLSIL.

Only a few counts were recorded for this clonotype. This chain uses TRBV6-1 with TRBJ2-3, with 8 bases identical to TRBD1. The V gene's germline CDR1 is MNHNS and CDR2 SASEGT. The ends lost 3 bases at V and 2 bases at J; junction bases unmatched: 10. The CDR3 totals 17 residues. The CDR3 protein is CASSELFTGGSTDTQYF. The CDR3 bases are TGTGCCAGCAGTGAGCTTTTCACAGGGGGATCCACAGATACGCAGTATTTT.

There are a few counts of this clonotype. The genes are TRBV4-2 and TRBJ1-1; the D is unclear. Trimming removed 1 base at V and 0 bases at J, with 9 bases between. The CDR3 is 15 residues long. Germline-derived CDR1 and CDR2 are LGHNA and YNFKEQ. The CDR3 here is CASSQAGVLNTEAFF. The CDR3 coding sequence is TGTGCCAGCAGCCAAGCTGGGGTCTTGAACACTGAAGCTTTCTTT.

In its sample, this clonotype was seen many times. The V and J genes are TRBV2 and TRBJ2-2, with TRBD2 matching over 9 bases. Trimming at V came to 9 bases and at J to 5 bases, leaving 4 bases not matched to a gene. This CDR3 is built from 13 residues. Looked up from germline, CDR1 is SNHLY and CDR2 is FYNNEI. CDR3 bases: TGTGCCAGTAGCGGGAGAGAGACCGGGGAGCTGTTTTTT. Encoded protein: CASSGRETGELFF.

This clonotype appeared many times. The rearrangement uses TRBV15 and TRBJ2-1, with no clear D. This CDR3 comprises 12 residues. The germline V gene has CDR1 LNHNV and CDR2 YYDKDF (reference sequence). V dropped 1 base and J dropped 7 bases, with 5 bases sitting between them. CDR3 sequence: CATSRAWNEQFF. In DNA, the CDR3 is TGTGCCACCAGCAGAGCTTGGAATGAGCAGTTCTTC.

Note on this clonotype: A read error may produce the germline difference seen at one junction end. The V call is TRBV5-5, the J call TRBJ1-1, with D possibly matching TRBD1 (6 bases). Germline V lookup: CDR1 SGHKS, CDR2 YYEKEE (reference sequence). This CDR3 comprises 13 residues. The CDR3 region is CASSLLGDTVAFF. In DNA form, the CDR3 reads TGTGCCAGCAGCTTGCTCGGGGACACTGTAGCTTTCTTT.

Concerning this clonotype: A read error is possible here, since a much larger clone lies one base away. V usage is TRBV29-1 and J usage is TRBJ2-1; 8 bases match TRBD2. With V trimmed by 5 bases and J by 5 bases, 11 bases remained unmatched. Germline V gene sequence: CDR1 SQVTM, CDR2 ANQGSEA. This CDR3 spans 15 amino acids. CDR3 sequence: CSVTRLARTNNEQFF. CDR3 DNA sequence: TGCAGCGTTACCCGACTAGCGAGAACTAACAATGAGCAGTTCTTC.

This clonotype was picked up many times. This chain links TRBV7-8 with TRBJ1-4, with 7 positions matching TRBD1. V was pared by 5 bases and J by 8 bases, with 8 bases of the junction left unmatched. CDR3 size: 14 residues. CDR1 and CDR2 from the germline V gene are SGHVS and FQNEAQ. The CDR3 bases are TGTGCCAGCAGCCCGTCCCGGGACAGCGAAAAACTGTTTTTT. This codes for CASSPSRDSEKLFF.

Worth noting for this clonotype: A much larger clone differs by one base, so this may be a read error. V and J are TRBV29-1 and TRBJ2-5, with D hard to call. The germline V gene has CDR1 SQVTM and CDR2 ANQGSEA. This CDR3 spans 13 amino acids. Here the CDR3 DNA reads TGCAGCGTTGAAGGAGGCTACAAAGAGGCCCAGTACTTC. Amino acid sequence: CSVEGGYKEAQYF.

This clonotype has at least ten counts. This sequence joins TRBV20-1 and TRBJ2-3; D gene unclear. CDR1 and CDR2 from the germline V gene are DFQATT and SNEGSKA (reference sequence). CDR3 length: 12 residues. V lost 0 bases and J lost 3, with 4 bases in between. CDR3 sequence: CSARDLTDTQYF. The CDR3 nucleotides read TGCAGTGCTAGAGATCTGACAGATACGCAGTATTTT.

The gene calls are TRBV19 and TRBJ1-1; D is ambiguous. CDR3 length: 14 residues. Trimming took 5 bases from V and 2 from J, leaving 12 bases between them. Germline V lookup: CDR1 LNHDA, CDR2 SQIVND (reference sequence). The CDR3 region has the DNA TGTGCCAGTAGTCTAACAGTAACAAACACTGAAGCTTTCTTT. It translates to CASSLTVTNTEAFF. The full variable domain, rest sourced from reference TRBV19 and TRBJ1-1, is DGGITQSPKYLFRKEGQNVTLSCEQNLNHDAMYWYRQDPGQGLRLIYYSQIVNDFQKGDIAEGYSVSREKKESFPLTVTSAQKNPTAFYLCASSLTVTNTEAFFGQGTRLTVV.

This clonotype was observed a few times. J is TRBJ2-2 and V is TRBV5-1, with 7 bases identical to TRBD1. This CDR3 is 15 amino acids long. With 6 bases clipped from V and 1 base from J, the junction kept 6 bases outside the gene matches. Germline CDR1 SGHRS, CDR2 YFSETQ. The CDR3, as DNA: TGCGCCAGCACGGGGACAGTCGGGAACACCGGGGAGCTGTTTTTT. This encodes CASTGTVGNTGELFF.

In this sample, this clonotype turned up a few times. CDR3 amino acids: CASSTLTGTSTDTQYF. The CDR3 region has the DNA TGTGCCAGTAGTACCCTTACAGGGACAAGCACAGATACGCAGTATTTT. The chain is built from TRBV19 and TRBJ2-3, with D perhaps TRBD1 (6 bases). Germline CDR1 and CDR2: LNHDA and SQIVND (reference sequence). CDR3 length: 16 residues. V was shortened by 4 bases and J by 0 bases, with 14 bases between the two germline ends.

This clonotype was observed many times. V is TRBV2 and J is TRBJ2-7, with 9 bases aligning to TRBD2. The junction had 14 bases not matched to a gene; V was cut back by 0 bases and J by 5 bases. The germline CDR1 and CDR2 sequences are SNHLY and FYNNEI. This CDR3 region has 18 residues. CDR3 sequence: CASSEAGYGAGGSNEQYF. The CDR3 DNA is TGTGCCAGCAGTGAAGCAGGCTACGGCGCGGGAGGGTCCAACGAGCAGTACTTC.

This clonotype was seen at least ten times. This chain links TRBV6-1 with TRBJ1-1, with D perhaps TRBD1 (6 bases). Looked up from germline, CDR1 is MNHNS and CDR2 is SASEGT. The V gene lost 4 bases and the J gene lost 0 bases, with 9 bases spanning the gap. CDR3 size: 14 residues. The CDR3 nucleotides are TGTGCCAGCAGTGGACAGGCCATGAACACTGAAGCTTTCTTT. It encodes CASSGQAMNTEAFF.

This clonotype was counted many times. This chain connects TRBV7-9 to TRBJ2-5, with D hard to call. The CDR3 covers 15 residues. Looked up from germline, CDR1 is SEHNR and CDR2 is FQNEAQ (reference sequence). V was cut by 2 bases and J by 1 base, with 11 bases left in between. The CDR3 DNA follows: TGTGCCAGCAGCTTACTTGGGGATACCCAAGAGACCCAGTACTTC. Protein product: CASSLLGDTQETQYF.

The table lists this clonotype with a count of one. The genes are TRBV19 and TRBJ1-1; D remains ambiguous. The V end was cut by 0 bases, the J end by 0 bases, with 20 bases between. The CDR3 totals 19 residues. Germline CDR1 reads LNHDA; CDR2 reads SQIVND (reference sequence). The CDR3 DNA reads TGTGCCAGTAGTATAGATCCTTTAATGGGTCTGGCCTTGAACACTGAAGCTTTCTTT. The encoded protein is CASSIDPLMGLALNTEAFF.

This clonotype showed up just a few times. CDR3 loop: CASSLLVSDEQFF. The CDR3 DNA sequence: TGTGCCAGCAGTTTGCTAGTAAGTGATGAGCAGTTCTTC. This rearrangement joins TRBV28 to TRBJ2-1; D not certain. CDR1 and CDR2 from the germline V gene are MDHEN and SYDVKM. V dropped 3 bases and J dropped 8 bases, with 11 bases sitting between them. This CDR3 comprises 13 residues.

This clonotype was counted at least ten times. This chain connects TRBV6-5 to TRBJ1-1; D unclear. Trimming stripped 2 bases from V and 3 bases from J, with 10 bases between. CDR3 length equals 14 residues. Looked up from germline, CDR1 is MNHEY and CDR2 is SVGAGI. The CDR3 here is CASSYGRAHTEAFF. The CDR3, as DNA: TGTGCCAGCAGTTACGGGAGGGCGCACACTGAAGCTTTCTTT.

This clonotype was seen at least ten times. J is TRBJ2-2 and V is TRBV28, with TRBD2 matching 10 bases. V lost 8 bases, J lost 5 bases, and 8 bases stayed unmatched. Germline V gives CDR1 MDHEN, CDR2 SYDVKM. The CDR3 is made up of 15 amino acids. CDR3 sequence: CASGPSGSATGELFF. For the CDR3, the DNA is TGTGCCAGCGGGCCTAGCGGGAGTGCGACCGGGGAGCTGTTTTTT.

For this clonotype: This may stem from a read error, because a much larger clone lies one nucleotide away. The J gene is TRBJ1-2, the V gene TRBV24-1, with 8 bases fitting TRBD1. The CDR3 spans 13 residues. Germline V gene sequence: CDR1 KGHDR, CDR2 SFDVKD. Trimming cost V 4 bases and J 3 bases; bases outside gene matches: 0. In nucleotides, the CDR3 is TGTGCCACCAGTGAACAGGGGGACTATGGCTACACCTTC. Its protein is CATSEQGDYGYTF.

This clonotype was counted a few times. The chain has TRBV6-1 and TRBJ2-5; 8 positions agree with TRBD2. Losses at the gene ends were 5 bases for V and 5 bases for J; bases not matched to a gene: 13. The CDR3 totals 16 residues. The V gene's germline CDR1 is MNHNS and CDR2 SASEGT. CDR3 sequence: CASSPTRSGRSETQYF. CDR3 DNA: TGTGCCAGCAGTCCCACGAGGAGCGGGAGATCGGAGACCCAGTACTTC.

This clonotype appeared many times. J is TRBJ1-1 and V is TRBV30; no clear D. Looked up from germline, CDR1 is GTSNPN and CDR2 is SVGIG (reference sequence). The CDR3 has 13 residues. The V gene lost 2 bases and the J gene lost 1 base, with 8 bases spanning the gap. The CDR3 region has the DNA TGTGCCTGGAGTATTACGGGGAACACTGAAGCTTTCTTT. It encodes CAWSITGNTEAFF.

This clonotype occurred many times. The V call is TRBV6-1, the J call TRBJ1-5; D gene unclear. This CDR3 region has 15 residues. V dropped 6 bases and J dropped 4 bases, with 16 bases sitting between them. Germline V gene lookup returns CDR1 MNHNS and CDR2 SASEGT. This CDR3 reads CASRLMGNENQPQHF. In DNA, the CDR3 is TGTGCCAGCAGACTCATGGGGAACGAGAATCAGCCCCAGCATTTT.

The table lists this clonotype with a few counts. V and J are TRBV10-3 and TRBJ2-2, with D possibly TRBD1 on 5 matching bases. Trimming pared 10 bases from V and 6 bases from J, leaving 12 bases between. Per the germline V gene, CDR1 is ENHRY and CDR2 is SYGVKD. This CDR3 has 12 residues. CDR3 sequence reads: CATLGVPGELFF. The DNA for the CDR3 is TGTGCCACCTTAGGGGTTCCCGGGGAGCTGTTTTTT.